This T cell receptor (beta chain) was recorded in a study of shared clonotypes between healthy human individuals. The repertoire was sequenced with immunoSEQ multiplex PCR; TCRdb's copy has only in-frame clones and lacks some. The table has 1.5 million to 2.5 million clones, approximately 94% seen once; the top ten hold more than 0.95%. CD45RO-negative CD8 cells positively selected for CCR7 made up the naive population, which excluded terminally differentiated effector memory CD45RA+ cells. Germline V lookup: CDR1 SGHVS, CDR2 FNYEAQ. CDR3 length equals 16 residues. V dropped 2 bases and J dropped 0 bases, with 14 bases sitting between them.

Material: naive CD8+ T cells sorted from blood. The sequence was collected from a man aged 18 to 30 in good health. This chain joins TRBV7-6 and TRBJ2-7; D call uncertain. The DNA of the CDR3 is TGTGCCAGCAGCTTATTAGGCAGTCCTGACTCCTACGAGCAGTACTTC. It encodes CASSLLGSPDSYEQYF.